The sequence of this T cell receptor beta chain was determined in a study of tumor-infiltrating lymphocytes in primary liver carcinoma. This clonotype was seen at least ten times. From around 18-30 mg of unsorted bulk tissue, DNA and RNA were co-extracted together. Constant-region priming of around 500 ng total RNA yielded TCR beta cDNA. It was through three nested multiplex PCR rounds of slightly modified ARM-PCR that TCR beta libraries arose. TCRdb reanalysed the multiplex PCR reads using MiXCR and keeps one entry per CDR3 protein. Among some 64,000 distinct CDR3 sequences listed, over 60% were seen once. The receptor comes from a middle-aged man with primary liver carcinoma and hepatitis B virus infection. Sequenced material: liver tumor tissue from sampling region 4. Described subset: tumor region T4, right-lateral pole.

CDR3 nucleotides: TGCAGCGTTGTTGGACAGGGACCTTTCAATGAGCAGTTCTTC. Its translation: CSVVGQGPFNEQFF. This chain connects TRBV29-1 to TRBJ2-1; 8 bases agree with TRBD1. CDR1 is SQVTM and CDR2 is ANQGSEA in the germline V gene. V was pared by 4 bases and J by 6 bases, with 8 bases of the junction left unmatched. The CDR3 contains 14 residues.